This record looks at one TCR beta chain sequence and its context. Its antigen is not identified. The data are from a study of blood T cells in healthy people across ages. Findings and caveats of the study: Percentage of naive T cells showed a strong correlation with TCR beta diversity. Age brought a roughly linear fall in TCR beta diversity measured per million T cells.

Using a J-beta primer mix together with a sample-barcoded 5' primer, a second PCR was run for roughly 6 to 12 cycles. Each CDR3 protein gets one entry after TCRdb re-called the 5' RACE reads with MiXCR. The repertoire includes about 730,000 distinct CDR3 sequences, about 42% of them detected once, and around 20% sits in the top ten. The CDR3 is 16 amino acids. CDR1 and CDR2 from the germline V gene are MNHEY and SMNVEV (reference sequence). V gave up 6 bases and J gave up 8 bases; unmatched junction bases: 14. This chain connects TRBV27 to TRBJ1-4; TRBD1 agrees at 8 bases. The sequenced sample was blood. The TCR originated in a woman in her sixties in good health. The CDR3 DNA is TGTGCCAGCAGCCTAAGGGGCGGACAGGGAGGAGAAAAACTGTTTTTT. As protein: CASSLRGGQGGEKLFF.